These T cell receptor beta chains were read from a single sample in a study of T cell clones after liver transplantation. The data were produced by immunoSEQ multiplex PCR, yet TCRdb's version contains in-frame clones alone and is incomplete. The profile shows tens of thousands of clones, over 80% of them singletons. This specimen consisted of CD4+ T cells from blood, obtained 45 to 46 months after liver transplant. The receptors were gathered from a human patient who received a liver transplant. The graft donor may have contributed some T cells. The CDR3 runs from the conserved cysteine through the conserved F or W. A D gene is named only where the DNA matches it firmly. A row's size may be missing; if present it is once, few, many or a size class.

clone_size: .
v_call: TRBV7-2
j_call: TRBJ1-1
d_call: .
cdr3_nt: TGTGCCAGCAGCTTATTATCTCAAGCTTTCTTT
cdr3_aa: CASSLLSQAFF

clone_size: .
v_call: TRBV6-5
j_call: TRBJ1-2
d_call: TRBD1
cdr3_nt: TGTGCCAGCAGTCCAGGGGGCTTAAGGCCCTACACCTTC
cdr3_aa: CASSPGGLRPYTF

clone_size: .
v_call: TRBV5-1
j_call: TRBJ2-1
d_call: TRBD1
cdr3_nt: TGCGCCAGCAGCCCGGCACAGGGGGCTTGGAATGAGCAGTTCTTC
cdr3_aa: CASSPAQGAWNEQFF

clone_size: once
v_call: TRBV7-3
j_call: TRBJ2-1
d_call: TRBD2
cdr3_nt: TGTGCCAGCAGCTTAGGCTTGAGCGGGAGAGGCGATGAGCAGTTCTTC
cdr3_aa: CASSLGLSGRGDEQFF

clone_size: .
v_call: TRBV18
j_call: TRBJ1-5
d_call: TRBD1
cdr3_nt: TGTGCCAGCTCACCGGGACAGGGGCATCAGCCCCAGCATTTT
cdr3_aa: CASSPGQGHQPQHF

clone_size: .
v_call: TRBV5-1
j_call: TRBJ2-1
d_call: TRBD2
cdr3_nt: TGCGCCAGCAGCTTGGGGGGACTAGCGTACAATGAGCAGTTCTTC
cdr3_aa: CASSLGGLAYNEQFF

clone_size: .
v_call: TRBV7-2
j_call: TRBJ2-5
d_call: .
cdr3_nt: TGTGCCAGCAGCAAAAGGGAGACCCAGTACTTC
cdr3_aa: CASSKRETQYF

clone_size: .
v_call: TRBV2
j_call: TRBJ2-2
d_call: TRBD2
cdr3_nt: TGTGCCAGCAGATCTAGGTCTAGCGGGCCGAACACCGGGGAGCTGTTTTTT
cdr3_aa: CASRSRSSGPNTGELFF

clone_size: few
v_call: TRBV14
j_call: TRBJ2-5
d_call: TRBD2
cdr3_nt: TGTGCCAGCAGCCAAGGTCTAGCGGGAGGGGAGACCCAGTACTTC
cdr3_aa: CASSQGLAGGETQYF

clone_size: .
v_call: TRBV6-1
j_call: TRBJ1-2
d_call: .
cdr3_nt: TGTGCCAGCAGTCAGGGTAACTATGGCTACACCTTC
cdr3_aa: CASSQGNYGYTF

clone_size: .
v_call: TRBV19
j_call: TRBJ2-7
d_call: .
cdr3_nt: TGTGCCAGTAGTATACAAGCGGTAGCCGCCTACGAGCAGTACTTC
cdr3_aa: CASSIQAVAAYEQYF